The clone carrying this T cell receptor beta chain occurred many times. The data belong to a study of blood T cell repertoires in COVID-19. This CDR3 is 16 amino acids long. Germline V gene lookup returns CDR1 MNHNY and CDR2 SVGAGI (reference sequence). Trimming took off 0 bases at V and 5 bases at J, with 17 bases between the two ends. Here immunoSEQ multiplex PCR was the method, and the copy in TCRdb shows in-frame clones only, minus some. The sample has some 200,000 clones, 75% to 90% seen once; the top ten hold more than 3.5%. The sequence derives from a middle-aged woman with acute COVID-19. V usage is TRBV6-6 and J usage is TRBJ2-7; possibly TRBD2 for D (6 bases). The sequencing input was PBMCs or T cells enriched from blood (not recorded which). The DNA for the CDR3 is TGTGCCAGCAGTTACTCAGACACTAGCAAAGTGAACGAGCAGTACGTC. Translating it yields CASSYSDTSKVNEQYV.